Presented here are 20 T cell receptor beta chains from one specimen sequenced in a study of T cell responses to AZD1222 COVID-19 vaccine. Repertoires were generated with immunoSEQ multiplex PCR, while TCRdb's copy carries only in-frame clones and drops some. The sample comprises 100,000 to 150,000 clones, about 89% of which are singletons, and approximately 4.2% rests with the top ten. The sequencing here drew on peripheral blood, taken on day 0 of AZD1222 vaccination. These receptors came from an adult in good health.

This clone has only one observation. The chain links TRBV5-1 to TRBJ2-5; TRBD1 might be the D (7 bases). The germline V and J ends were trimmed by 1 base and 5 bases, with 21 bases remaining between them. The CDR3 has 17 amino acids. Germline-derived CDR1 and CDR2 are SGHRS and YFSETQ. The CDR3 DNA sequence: TGCGCCAGCAGCTTGAGGACAGGTCCGGGAGTTGAGGAGACCCAGTACTTC. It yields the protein CASSLRTGPGVEETQYF. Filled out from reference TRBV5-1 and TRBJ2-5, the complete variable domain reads KAGVTQTPRYLIKTRGQQVTLSCSPISGHRSVSWYQQTPGQGLQFLFEYFSETQRNKGNFPGRFSGRQFSNSRSEMNVSTLELGDSALYLCASSLRTGPGVEETQYFGPGTRLLVL.

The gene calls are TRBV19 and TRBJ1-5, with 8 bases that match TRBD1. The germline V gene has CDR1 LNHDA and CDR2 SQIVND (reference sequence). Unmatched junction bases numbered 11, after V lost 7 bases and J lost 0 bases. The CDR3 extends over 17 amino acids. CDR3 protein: CASTLQGAGYSNQPQHF. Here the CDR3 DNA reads TGTGCCAGTACCCTGCAGGGGGCGGGATATAGCAATCAGCCCCAGCATTTT.

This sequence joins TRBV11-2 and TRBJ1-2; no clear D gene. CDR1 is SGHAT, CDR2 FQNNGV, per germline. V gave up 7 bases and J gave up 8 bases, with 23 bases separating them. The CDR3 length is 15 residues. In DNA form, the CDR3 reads TGTGCCAGCACTTCTTCGGGAGGTGCCCCCAGAGGCTACACCTTC. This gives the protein CASTSSGGAPRGYTF.

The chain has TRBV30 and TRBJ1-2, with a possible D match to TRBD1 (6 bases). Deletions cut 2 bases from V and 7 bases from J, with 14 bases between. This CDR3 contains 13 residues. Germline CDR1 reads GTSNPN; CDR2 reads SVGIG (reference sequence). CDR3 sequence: CAWSKGVVTGYTF. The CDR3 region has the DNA TGTGCCTGGAGTAAGGGGGTAGTAACTGGCTACACCTTC.

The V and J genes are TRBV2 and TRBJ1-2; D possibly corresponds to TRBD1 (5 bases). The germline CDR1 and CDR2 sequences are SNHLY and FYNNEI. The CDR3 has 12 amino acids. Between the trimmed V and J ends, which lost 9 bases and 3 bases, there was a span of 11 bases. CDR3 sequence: CASGQGDYGYTF. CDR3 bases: TGTGCCAGTGGCCAGGGTGACTATGGCTACACCTTC.

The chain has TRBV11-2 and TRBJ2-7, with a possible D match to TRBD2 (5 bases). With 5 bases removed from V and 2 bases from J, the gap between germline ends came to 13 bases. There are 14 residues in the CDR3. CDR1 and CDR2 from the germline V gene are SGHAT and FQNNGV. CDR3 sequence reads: CASSVAWGAYEQYF. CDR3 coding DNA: TGTGCCAGCAGCGTCGCGTGGGGAGCCTACGAGCAGTACTTC.

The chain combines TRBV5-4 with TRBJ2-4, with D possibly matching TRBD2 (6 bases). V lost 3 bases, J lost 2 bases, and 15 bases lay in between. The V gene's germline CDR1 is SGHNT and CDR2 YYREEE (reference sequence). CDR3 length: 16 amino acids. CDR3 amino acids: CASSSVAGITKNIQYF. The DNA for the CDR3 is TGTGCCAGCAGCTCCGTCGCGGGGATAACCAAAAACATTCAGTACTTC.

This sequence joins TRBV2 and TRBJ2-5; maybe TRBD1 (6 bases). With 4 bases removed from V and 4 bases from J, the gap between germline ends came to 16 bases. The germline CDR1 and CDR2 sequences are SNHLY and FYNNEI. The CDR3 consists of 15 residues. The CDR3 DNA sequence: TGTGCCAGCAGTGTTCAGGGGTTCGATGGAGAGACCCAGTACTTC. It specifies CASSVQGFDGETQYF. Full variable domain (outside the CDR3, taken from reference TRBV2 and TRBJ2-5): EPEVTQTPSHQVTQMGQEVILRCVPISNHLYFYWYRQILGQKVEFLVSFYNNEISEKSEIFDDQFSVERPDGSNFTLKIRSTKLEDSAMYFCASSVQGFDGETQYFGPGTRLLVL.

The CDR3 DNA follows: TGTGCCAGCAGCGTAGCTCCGGGTCGGGATTCACCCCTCCACTTT. It yields the protein CASSVAPGRDSPLHF. The J gene is TRBJ1-6, the V gene TRBV9; unclear D gene. Germline loops: CDR1 SGDLS, CDR2 YYNGEE. The CDR3 is 15 residues long. Trimming took off 0 bases at V and 8 bases at J, with 12 bases between the two ends.

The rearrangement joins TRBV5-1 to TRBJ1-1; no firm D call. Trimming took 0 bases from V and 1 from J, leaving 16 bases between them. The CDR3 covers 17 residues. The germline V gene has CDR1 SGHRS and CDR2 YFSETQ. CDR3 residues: CASSLEPGVGWNTEAFF. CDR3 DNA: TGCGCCAGCAGCTTGGAGCCAGGAGTGGGGTGGAACACTGAAGCTTTCTTT.

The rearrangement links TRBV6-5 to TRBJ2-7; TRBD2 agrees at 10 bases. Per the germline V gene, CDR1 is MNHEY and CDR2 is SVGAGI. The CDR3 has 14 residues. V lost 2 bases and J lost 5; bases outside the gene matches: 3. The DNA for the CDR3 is TGTGCCAGCAGTTACGGGCTAGCGGGAGACGAGCAGTACTTC. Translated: CASSYGLAGDEQYF.

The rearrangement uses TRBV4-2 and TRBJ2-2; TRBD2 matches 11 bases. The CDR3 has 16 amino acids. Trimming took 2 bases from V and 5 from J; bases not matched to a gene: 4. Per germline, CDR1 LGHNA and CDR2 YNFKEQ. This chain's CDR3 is CASSQRTSGGTGELFF. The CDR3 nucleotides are TGTGCCAGCAGCCAAAGAACTAGCGGGGGTACCGGGGAGCTGTTTTTT.

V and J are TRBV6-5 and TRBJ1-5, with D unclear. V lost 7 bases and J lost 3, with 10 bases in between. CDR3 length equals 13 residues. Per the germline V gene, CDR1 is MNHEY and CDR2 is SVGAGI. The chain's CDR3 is CASTVTDNQPQHF. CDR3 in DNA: TGTGCCAGCACCGTTACAGACAATCAGCCCCAGCATTTT.

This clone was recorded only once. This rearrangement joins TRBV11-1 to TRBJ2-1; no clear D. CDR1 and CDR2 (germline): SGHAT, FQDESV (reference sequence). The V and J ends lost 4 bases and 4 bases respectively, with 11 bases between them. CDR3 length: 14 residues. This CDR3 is CASSYGPQYNEQFF. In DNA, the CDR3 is TGTGCCAGCAGCTACGGGCCGCAATACAATGAGCAGTTCTTC.

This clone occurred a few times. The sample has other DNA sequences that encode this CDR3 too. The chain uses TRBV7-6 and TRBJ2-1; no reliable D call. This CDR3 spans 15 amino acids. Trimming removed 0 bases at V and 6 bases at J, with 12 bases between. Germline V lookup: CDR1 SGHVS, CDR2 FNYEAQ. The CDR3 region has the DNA TGTGCCAGCAGCTTAGCGGTAGGGTTCCCCAATGAGCAGTTCTTC. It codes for CASSLAVGFPNEQFF.

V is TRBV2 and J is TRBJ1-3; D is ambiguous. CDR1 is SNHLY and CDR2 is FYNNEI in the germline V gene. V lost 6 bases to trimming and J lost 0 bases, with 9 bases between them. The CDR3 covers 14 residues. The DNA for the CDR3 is TGTGCCAGCAGGACGGATAACTCTGGAAACACCATATATTTT. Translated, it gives CASRTDNSGNTIYF.

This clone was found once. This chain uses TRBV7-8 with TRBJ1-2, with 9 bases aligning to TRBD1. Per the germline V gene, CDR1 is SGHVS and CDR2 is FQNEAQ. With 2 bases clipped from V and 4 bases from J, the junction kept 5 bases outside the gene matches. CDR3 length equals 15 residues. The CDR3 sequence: CASSLRTGAPYGYTF. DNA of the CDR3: TGTGCCAGCAGCTTACGGACAGGGGCGCCCTATGGCTACACCTTC.

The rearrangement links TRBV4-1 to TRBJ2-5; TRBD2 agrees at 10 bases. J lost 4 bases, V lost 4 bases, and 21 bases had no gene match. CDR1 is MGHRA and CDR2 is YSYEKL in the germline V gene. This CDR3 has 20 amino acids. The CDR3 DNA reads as TGCGCCAGCAGCCCCTCGGTGTTTTCTAGCGGGAGTCGGTTTGGAGAGACCCAGTACTTC. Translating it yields CASSPSVFSSGSRFGETQYF.

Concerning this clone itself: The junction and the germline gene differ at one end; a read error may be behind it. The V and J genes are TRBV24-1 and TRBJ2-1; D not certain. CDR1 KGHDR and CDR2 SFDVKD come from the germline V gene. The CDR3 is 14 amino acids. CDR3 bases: TGTGTCACCAGTGATGTCGGACGGAACAATGAGCAGTTCTTC. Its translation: CVTSDVGRNNEQFF.

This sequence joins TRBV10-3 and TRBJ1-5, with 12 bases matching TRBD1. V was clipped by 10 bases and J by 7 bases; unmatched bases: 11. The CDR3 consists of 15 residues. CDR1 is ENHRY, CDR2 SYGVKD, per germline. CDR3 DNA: TGTGCCACGTCTAAAGGGACAGGGGGCGACCAGCCCCAGCATTTT. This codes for CATSKGTGGDQPQHF.